Described below is a single T cell receptor (beta chain) sequence and its context. This sample is drawn from a study of blood T cell repertoires in COVID-19. Study-wide context: Samples came from the United States, Italy and Spain, spanning acute and convalescent COVID-19. Nucleic acid was either cDNA or gDNA, and it came from T cells, B-cell-depleted T cells, or PBMCs.

This CDR3 is 14 amino acids long. V shed 1 base and J shed 10 bases, with 12 bases lying between them. CDR1 is SGHDT, CDR2 YYEEEE, per germline. The Seattle site enrolled patients during active infection and followed them longitudinally. Authors' processing steps: Amplifying reference gene primers gave estimates of nucleated cell counts. The repertoire was sequenced with immunoSEQ multiplex PCR; TCRdb's copy has only in-frame clones and lacks some. V, J and clone size derive from that table, while D and trimming were established from the DNA sequence. This sample has 150,000 to 200,000 clones, with around 84% found just once.

V is TRBV5-6 and J is TRBJ1-6; D may be TRBD1 (5 bases). Sequences were obtained from peripheral blood. This sequence originates from a woman in her seventies with COVID-19, enrolled during active disease. This chain's CDR3 is CASSLSQGTSPLHF. The CDR3 region has the DNA TGTGCCAGCAGCTTGTCCCAGGGAACCTCACCCCTCCACTTT.